Listed here is a single TCR beta chain. CDR3 size: 15 residues. Trimming left V 6 bases short and J 6 bases short, with 21 bases between. The V gene's germline CDR1 is MDHEN and CDR2 SYDVKM. The source of the sample is a study of blood T cell repertoires in COVID-19. The overall study: PBMCs, B-cell-depleted T cells, or T cells were the source of the cDNA or gDNA that made up the material.

The authors' processing: How many nucleated cells were present was estimated from reference gene primer amplification. Sequencing was performed with immunoSEQ multiplex PCR; in TCRdb, only in-frame clones are kept and a portion is missing. Clone size and the V and J calls come from that table; the DNA yielded D and trimming. The sample yields approximately 93,000 clones, roughly three quarters seen once. V is TRBV28 and J is TRBJ2-7, with unresolved D. Source material: peripheral blood. This clonotype was sampled from a woman over 75 with acute or convalescent COVID-19. CDR3 nucleotides: TGTGCCAGCAGCCTTGGCGGCGGAACGTGGAGCGAGCAGTACTTC. Its protein is CASSLGGGTWSEQYF.